The 30 T cell receptor beta chains in this list originate from one sample, sequenced in a study of blood T cell repertoires in COVID-19. Method: immunoSEQ multiplex PCR; TCRdb's copy keeps in-frame clones and lacks some. The sample records about 230,000 clones, under 90% being singletons. Sequenced: peripheral blood. Every receptor here comes from a man aged 45 to 65 with COVID-19, enrolled during active disease.

The rearrangement uses TRBV5-4 and TRBJ2-5; D gene uncertain. Trimming cost V 2 bases and J 0 bases, with 8 bases left between them. Looked up from germline, CDR1 is SGHNT and CDR2 is YYREEE (reference sequence). This CDR3 is built from 14 residues. The CDR3 region has the DNA TGTGCCAGCAGCTTAGACAAGTACCAAGAGACCCAGTACTTC. Protein sequence: CASSLDKYQETQYF.

The CDR3 region has the DNA TGTGCCAGTAGTATAGACGTTCGGGGGATGACGGGGCCTAGGCAGTTCTTC. Residues: CASSIDVRGMTGPRQFF. The chain couples TRBV19 to TRBJ2-1; TRBD2 might be the D (6 bases). Germline-derived CDR1 and CDR2 are LNHDA and SQIVND (reference sequence). Deletions cut 0 bases from V and 12 bases from J, with 24 bases between. There are 17 residues in the CDR3.

This clone showed up just a few times. This rearrangement joins TRBV7-9 to TRBJ1-1; D remains unclear. The CDR3 has 14 amino acids. Germline CDR1 and CDR2: SEHNR and FQNEAQ (reference sequence). Trimming stripped 5 bases from V and 7 bases from J, with 17 bases between. The CDR3 DNA sequence: TGTGCCAGCAGCCTAGGGTGGGAGAAAGGTGAAGCTTTCTTT. Residues: CASSLGWEKGEAFF.

V usage is TRBV5-1 and J usage is TRBJ1-6; possibly TRBD1 for D (6 bases). The CDR3 spans 14 residues. V shed 4 bases and J shed 7 bases, with 12 bases lying between them. Germline assignment: CDR1 SGHRS and CDR2 YFSETQ. In DNA, the CDR3 is TGCGCCAGCAGCGCAGGACAGTTGAATTCACCCCTCCACTTT. Its protein is CASSAGQLNSPLHF.

The gene calls are TRBV10-3 and TRBJ1-2; D is perhaps TRBD1 (5 bases). In germline, CDR1 is ENHRY, CDR2 SYGVKD. Trimming took 1 base from V and 4 from J, leaving 13 bases between them. The length of the CDR3 is 15 residues. Here the CDR3 reads CAISELAGEGYGYTF. As DNA, the CDR3 is TGTGCCATCAGTGAGTTGGCGGGGGAGGGCTATGGCTACACCTTC.

The chain has TRBV5-1 and TRBJ2-2; 9 bases match TRBD1. V dropped 4 bases and J dropped 1; count of bases not matched to a gene: 5. CDR3 length: 16 residues. Germline loops: CDR1 SGHRS, CDR2 YFSETQ. CDR3 amino acids: CASSLRQGGNTGELFF. Written as DNA, the CDR3 is TGCGCCAGCAGCCTACGACAGGGGGGGAACACCGGGGAGCTGTTTTTT.

The V and J genes are TRBV2 and TRBJ2-2, with 8 bases identical to TRBD2. The germline V gene has CDR1 SNHLY and CDR2 FYNNEI. Unmatched junction bases numbered 3, after V lost 0 bases and J lost 6 bases. The CDR3 has 15 residues. This CDR3 is CASSEAGLAAGELFF. The CDR3 region has the DNA TGTGCCAGCAGTGAAGCCGGACTAGCCGCCGGGGAGCTGTTTTTT. The whole variable domain, remainder taken from reference TRBV2 and TRBJ2-2, is EPEVTQTPSHQVTQMGQEVILRCVPISNHLYFYWYRQILGQKVEFLVSFYNNEISEKSEIFDDQFSVERPDGSNFTLKIRSTKLEDSAMYFCASSEAGLAAGELFFGEGSRLTVL.

The chain's CDR3 is CAISPKGANTEAFF. The CDR3, as DNA: TGTGCCATCAGTCCCAAAGGAGCGAACACTGAAGCTTTCTTT. This chain links TRBV10-3 with TRBJ1-1, with D unclear. The V gene's germline CDR1 is ENHRY and CDR2 SYGVKD. The CDR3 length is 14 residues. The ends were cut back, 5 bases at V and 1 base at J, with 11 bases in the middle.

This sequence joins TRBV3-1 (or the pseudogene TRBV3-2) and TRBJ2-5; 12 bases agree with TRBD2. The CDR3 has 17 residues. Trimming took 3 bases from V and 1 from J; bases not matched to a gene: 6. Germline V gene sequence: CDR1 LGHDT, CDR2 YNNKEL (reference sequence). CDR3 DNA: TGTGCCAGCAGCCACAGCTCACTAGCGGGGGGCCAAGAGACCCAGTACTTC. Its protein is CASSHSSLAGGQETQYF.

The J gene is TRBJ2-7, the V gene TRBV18; 12 nucleotides match TRBD2. The germline V gene encodes CDR1 KGHSH and CDR2 LQKENI. The length of the CDR3 is 16 residues. J gave up 3 bases and V 1 base, and 4 bases lay outside the gene matches. In nucleotides, the CDR3 is TGTGCCAGCTCACCACTCCCTAGCGGGAGGGTCTACGAGCAGTACTTC. It codes for CASSPLPSGRVYEQYF.

V gene TRBV15 combines with J gene TRBJ2-7; 13 bases map to TRBD2. V was clipped by 5 bases and J by 7 bases; unmatched bases: 11. Germline CDR1 and CDR2: LNHNV and YYDKDF (reference sequence). The CDR3 has 16 residues. For the CDR3, the DNA is TGTGCCACCAGCCCCCGGACTAGCGGGAGCGGAATGGAGCAGTACTTC. This codes for CATSPRTSGSGMEQYF.

The V and J genes are TRBV10-2 and TRBJ2-7; 7 nucleotides line up with TRBD1. V gave up 4 bases and J gave up 6 bases; unmatched junction bases: 9. Germline V lookup: CDR1 WSHSY, CDR2 SAAADI. The CDR3 extends over 14 amino acids. As DNA, the CDR3 is TGCGCCAGCAGTGGACAGGGAGACTCATCCGAGCAGTACTTC. Its translation: CASSGQGDSSEQYF.

The table lists this clone with a count of one. This sequence joins TRBV5-1 and TRBJ2-2; 8 bases fit TRBD1. Germline V lookup: CDR1 SGHRS, CDR2 YFSETQ. The V segment lost 4 bases and the J segment 3 bases; nucleotides outside the gene matches: 8. There are 16 residues in the CDR3. CDR3 DNA sequence: TGCGCCAGCAGCCTACTCGACAGGGGCGACACCGGGGAGCTGTTTTTT. Translated: CASSLLDRGDTGELFF.

This clone was seen only a few times. At one boundary the junction diverges from the germline segment, which might be a read error. The chain combines TRBV4-3 with TRBJ1-2; 9 nucleotides line up with TRBD1. The CDR3 consists of 14 residues. CDR1 and CDR2 from the germline V gene are LGHNA and YSLEER. The CDR3 nucleotides read TGCGCCAGCAGCCACACGGGACAGGGATCAGTCCGTTCCTTC. This translates into CASSHTGQGSVRSF.

This clone was picked up one time. The chain recombines TRBV2 with TRBJ2-1; 11 bases map to TRBD2. CDR1 is SNHLY and CDR2 is FYNNEI in the germline V gene. The J segment lost 0 bases and the V segment lost 7 bases, leaving 8 bases of the junction unmatched. The CDR3 is made up of 17 amino acids. In nucleotides, the CDR3 is TGTGCCAGCACAGGGACTAGCGGCGCTTCCTCCTACAATGAGCAGTTCTTC. Its translation is CASTGTSGASSYNEQFF.

The V call is TRBV18, the J call TRBJ1-6; TRBD1 aligns across 7 bases. CDR1 is KGHSH and CDR2 is LQKENI in the germline V gene. The V segment lost 8 bases and the J segment 5 bases; nucleotides outside the gene matches: 6. The CDR3 has 14 residues. The CDR3 sequence: CASRTGTDNSPLHF. The CDR3 bases are TGTGCCAGCCGAACCGGGACAGATAATTCACCCCTCCACTTT. Together with reference TRBV18 and TRBJ1-6, the CDR3 gives the full variable domain: NAGVMQNPRHLVRRRGQEARLRCSPMKGHSHVYWYRQLPEEGLKFMVYLQKENIIDESGMPKERFSAEFPKEGPSILRIQQVVRGDSAAYFCASRTGTDNSPLHFGNGTRLTVT.

The chain uses TRBV4-3 and TRBJ2-1, with 8 bases identical to TRBD2. The ends lost 1 base at V and 9 bases at J; junction bases unmatched: 8. The CDR3 runs to 15 residues. The germline CDR1 and CDR2 sequences are LGHNA and YSLEER. This CDR3 reads CASSQAGTSEAEQFF. Here the CDR3 DNA reads TGCGCCAGCAGCCAAGCCGGGACTAGTGAGGCTGAGCAGTTCTTC.

The V call is TRBV5-5, the J call TRBJ2-3, with D hard to call. From germline, CDR1 is SGHKS and CDR2 YYEKEE (reference sequence). The CDR3 sequence is 15 residues long. V was clipped by 4 bases and J by 2 bases, with 14 bases between them. The CDR3 region is CASSPVGEVTDTQYF. For the CDR3, the DNA is TGTGCCAGCAGCCCCGTCGGTGAAGTCACAGATACGCAGTATTTT.

In regard to this clone: The same CDR3 also results from other DNA sequences found in this sample. The rearrangement links TRBV28 to TRBJ1-1; TRBD1 agrees at 7 bases. V dropped 6 bases and J dropped 2; count of bases not matched to a gene: 6. CDR3 size: 14 residues. Germline V gene data show CDR1 as MDHEN and CDR2 as SYDVKM. The CDR3 protein is CASRPGTVNTEAFF. The CDR3 region has the DNA TGTGCCAGCAGACCCGGGACAGTTAACACTGAAGCTTTCTTT.

The V gene is TRBV19, the J gene TRBJ2-2; 8 positions match TRBD2. Germline loops: CDR1 LNHDA, CDR2 SQIVND (reference sequence). V lost 8 bases and J lost 5; bases outside the gene matches: 7. This CDR3 contains 14 residues. CDR3 nucleotide sequence: TGTGCCAGTGGCCGGGAGGGCCGTACCGGGGAGCTGTTTTTT. Translated, it gives CASGREGRTGELFF.

The CDR3 reads CASSQGSYEQYF. The CDR3 bases are TGTGCCAGCAGCCAGGGGTCCTACGAGCAGTACTTC. The rearrangement uses TRBV13 and TRBJ2-7; maybe TRBD1 (6 bases). From germline, CDR1 is PRHDT and CDR2 FYEKMQ (reference sequence). The V and J ends lost 5 bases and 1 base respectively, with 6 bases between them. The CDR3 totals 12 residues.

The chain recombines TRBV9 with TRBJ2-1, with no clear D. The germline CDR1 and CDR2 sequences are SGDLS and YYNGEE. The CDR3 is 12 residues long. V lost 1 base and J 4 bases, leaving 3 bases between the germline ends. DNA for the CDR3: TGTGCCAGCAGCGTACAGTACAATGAGCAGTTCTTC. Its protein is CASSVQYNEQFF.

A single count supports this clone. This rearrangement joins TRBV6-2 or TRBV6-3 to TRBJ2-3, with D possibly matching TRBD2 (6 bases). There are 15 residues in the CDR3. Germline V gene data show CDR1 as MNHEY and CDR2 as SVGEGT. Deletions cut 3 bases from V and 1 base from J, with 11 bases between. The CDR3 DNA follows: TGTGCCAGCAGTTATGCGGGGCTACGCACAGATACGCAGTATTTT. This codes for CASSYAGLRTDTQYF.

The rearrangement links TRBV28 to TRBJ1-2; 7 bases are a match to TRBD1. J was trimmed by 4 bases and V by 6 bases; bases with no gene match: 14. The CDR3 contains 16 residues. Germline loops: CDR1 MDHEN, CDR2 SYDVKM. Here the CDR3 reads CASSPGGLGNPYGYTF. Here the CDR3 DNA reads TGTGCCAGCAGCCCAGGGGGGCTGGGGAATCCCTATGGCTACACCTTC.

This sequence joins TRBV16 and TRBJ2-3; the D is unclear. The CDR3 has 14 amino acids. V lost 3 bases, J lost 5 bases, and 12 bases lay in between. Germline CDR1 reads KGHSY; CDR2 reads FQNENV. CDR3 nucleotides: TGTGCCAGCAGCCACTCCAACACGTTAGATACGCAGTATTTT. Amino acids: CASSHSNTLDTQYF.

The V gene is TRBV7-8, the J gene TRBJ1-3; TRBD1 matches 12 bases. Germline V gene lookup returns CDR1 SGHVS and CDR2 FQNEAQ. Trimming removed 3 bases from V and 6 bases from J; junction bases left unmatched: 6. This CDR3 region has 16 residues. The CDR3, as DNA: TGTGCCAGCAGCTTTATCTGGGACAGGGGGCAAAACACCATATATTTT. The encoded protein is CASSFIWDRGQNTIYF.

The rearrangement joins TRBV5-5 to TRBJ1-3, with no clear D. The CDR3 sequence is 18 residues long. Trimming pared 1 base from V and 0 bases from J, leaving 17 bases between. Germline V lookup: CDR1 SGHKS, CDR2 YYEKEE (reference sequence). CDR3 nucleotide sequence: TGTGCCAGCAGCTTGATACGTCTAGAGAGCTTCTCTGGAAACACCATATATTTT. Its translation: CASSLIRLESFSGNTIYF. Looking up the rest from reference TRBV5-5 and TRBJ1-3 gives the full variable domain: DAGVTQSPTHLIKTRGQQVTLRCSPISGHKSVSWYQQVLGQGPQFIFQYYEKEERGRGNFPDRFSARQFPNYSSELNVNALLLGDSALYLCASSLIRLESFSGNTIYFGEGSWLTVV.

The gene calls are TRBV7-2 and TRBJ2-2; 9 bases are shared with TRBD2. Germline CDR1 reads SGHTA; CDR2 reads FQGNSA. Losses at the gene ends were 10 bases for V and 5 bases for J; bases not matched to a gene: 5. This CDR3 region has 13 residues. The CDR3 protein is CATQAGGTGELFF. In nucleotides, the CDR3 is TGTGCCACCCAAGCGGGGGGAACCGGGGAGCTGTTTTTT.

This chain connects TRBV10-1 to TRBJ2-7, with TRBD2 identical over 8 bases. Germline V CDR1 and CDR2: WNHNN, SYGVQD (reference sequence). V trimming: 5 bases; J trimming: 3 bases; junction bases outside the gene matches: 3. This CDR3 comprises 13 residues. The CDR3 loop reads CASSPGGSYEQYF. The DNA of the CDR3 is TGCGCCAGCAGTCCGGGAGGGAGCTACGAGCAGTACTTC.

The chain couples TRBV5-4 to TRBJ1-4; 9 bases map to TRBD1. V lost 4 bases, J lost 2 bases, and 3 bases stayed unmatched. The CDR3 spans 15 residues. CDR1 SGHNT and CDR2 YYREEE come from the germline V gene (reference sequence). The CDR3 DNA is TGTGCCAGCAGCAGACAGGGGGTCACTAATGAAAAACTGTTTTTT. Encoded protein: CASSRQGVTNEKLFF.